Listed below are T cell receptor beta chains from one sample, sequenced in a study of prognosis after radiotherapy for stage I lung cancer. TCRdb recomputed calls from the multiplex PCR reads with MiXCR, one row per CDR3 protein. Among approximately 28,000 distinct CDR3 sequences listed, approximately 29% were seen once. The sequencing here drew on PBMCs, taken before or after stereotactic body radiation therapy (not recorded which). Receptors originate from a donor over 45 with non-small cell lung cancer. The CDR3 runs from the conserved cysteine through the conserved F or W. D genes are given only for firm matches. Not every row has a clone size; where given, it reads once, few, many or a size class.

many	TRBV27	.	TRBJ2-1	CASSLSVSGNEQFF	TGTGCCAGCAGTTTATCCGTTTCAGGCAATGAGCAGTTCTTC
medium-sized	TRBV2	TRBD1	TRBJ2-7	CASSVRGQTYEQYF	TGTGCCAGCAGTGTCAGGGGGCAAACCTACGAGCAGTACTTC
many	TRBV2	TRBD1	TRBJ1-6	CASRPTGDYSPLHF	TGTGCCAGCAGACCGACAGGGGACTATTCACCCCTCCACTTT
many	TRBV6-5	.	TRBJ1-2	CASSYTTSYGYTF	TGTGCCAGCAGTTACACGACAAGCTATGGCTACACCTTC
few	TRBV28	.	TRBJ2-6	CASSPGEGAGSNVLTF	TGTGCCAGCAGCCCAGGTGAAGGGGCTGGGTCCAACGTCCTGACTTTC
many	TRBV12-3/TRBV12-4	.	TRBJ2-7	CASSLRPYEQYF	TGTGCCAGCAGTTTACGGCCCTACGAGCAGTACTTC
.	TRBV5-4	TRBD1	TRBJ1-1	CASGGTVGNTEAFF	TGTGCCAGCGGAGGGACAGTAGGGAACACTGAAGCTTTCTTT
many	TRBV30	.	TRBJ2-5	CAWRALGRGASETQYF	TGTGCCTGGAGGGCCCTGGGCAGGGGGGCTTCGGAGACCCAGTACTTC
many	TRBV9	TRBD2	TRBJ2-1	CASSRTSGGHYNEQFF	TGTGCCAGTTCCAGGACTAGCGGGGGGCACTACAATGAGCAGTTCTTC
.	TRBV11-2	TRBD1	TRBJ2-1	CASSLRQGFVSSYNEQFF	TGTGCCAGCAGCTTACGACAGGGATTCGTTAGCTCCTACAATGAGCAGTTCTTC
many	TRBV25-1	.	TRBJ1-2	CASSDSRGNNYGYTF	TGTGCCAGCAGTGATTCCAGGGGCAATAACTATGGCTACACCTTC
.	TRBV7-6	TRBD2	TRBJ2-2	CASSSTSGNTGELFF	TGTGCCAGCAGCTCTACTAGCGGGAACACCGGGGAGCTGTTTTTT
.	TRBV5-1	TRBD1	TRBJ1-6	CASQQGSSYNSPPHF	TGCGCCAGTCAACAGGGGAGCTCATATAATTCACCCCCCCACTTT
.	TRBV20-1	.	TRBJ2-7	CSALNLLADCEQYF	TGCAGTGCTCTGAACCTTCTTGCCGACTGCGAGCAGTACTTC
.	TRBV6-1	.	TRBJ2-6	CASSRGTDISGANVLTF	TGTGCCAGCAGTCGCGGGACAGACATCTCTGGGGCCAACGTCCTGACTTTC
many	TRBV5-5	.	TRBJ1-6	CASSLVTGNSPLHF	TGTGCCAGCAGCTTGGTCACAGGGAATTCACCCCTCCACTTT
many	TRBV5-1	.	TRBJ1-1	CASSLGLNTEAFF	TGCGCCAGCAGCTTGGGCCTCAACACTGAAGCTTTCTTT
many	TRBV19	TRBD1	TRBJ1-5	CASSLQGSQPQHF	TGTGCCAGTAGCCTACAGGGGAGTCAGCCCCAGCATTTT
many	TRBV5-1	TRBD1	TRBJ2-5	CASSPGQGQETQYF	TGCGCCAGCAGCCCAGGACAGGGACAAGAGACCCAGTACTTC
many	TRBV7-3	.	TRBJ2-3	CASSLNIGGSSTDTQYF	TGTGCCAGCAGCTTAAATATAGGGGGGAGTAGCACAGATACGCAGTATTTT
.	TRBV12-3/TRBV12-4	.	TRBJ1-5	CASIQVRNSNQPQHF	TGTGCCAGCATCCAGGTGAGAAATAGCAATCAGCCCCAGCATTTT
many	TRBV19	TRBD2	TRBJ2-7	CASSIVSGMNYEQYF	TGTGCCAGTAGTATAGTTAGCGGGATGAACTACGAGCAGTACTTC
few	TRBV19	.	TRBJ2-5	CASSPGTSGETQYF	TGTGCCAGTAGTCCCGGGACCTCCGGGGAGACCCAGTACTTC
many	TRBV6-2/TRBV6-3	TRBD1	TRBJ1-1	CASNRGNTEAFF	TGTGCCAGCAACAGGGGGAACACTGAAGCTTTCTTT
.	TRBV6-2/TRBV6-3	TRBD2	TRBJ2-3	CASSYSPSGRAEDTQYF	TGTGCCAGCAGTTACTCCCCTAGCGGGAGGGCCGAAGATACGCAGTATTTT
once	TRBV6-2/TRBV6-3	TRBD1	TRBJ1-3	CASSKPGQSSGNTIYF	TGTGCCAGCAGTAAACCGGGACAGAGCTCTGGAAACACCATATATTTT
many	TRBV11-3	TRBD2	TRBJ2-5	CASSLGGGVETQYF	TGTGCCAGCAGCTTAGGGGGGGGTGTGGAGACCCAGTACTTC
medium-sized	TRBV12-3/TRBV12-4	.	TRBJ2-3	CASSLAGLGTDTQYF	TGTGCCAGCAGTTTAGCGGGCCTTGGGACAGATACGCAGTATTTT
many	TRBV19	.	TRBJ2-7	CASSTLDRNYEQYF	TGTGCCAGTAGTACCCTGGACAGAAACTACGAGCAGTACTTC
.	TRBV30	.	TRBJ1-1	CDWSSVLGTEAFF	TGTGACTGGAGTTCAGTGCTAGGCACTGAAGCTTTCTTT
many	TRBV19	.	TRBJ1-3	CASSIRTDSSGNTIYF	TGTGCCAGTAGTATTCGGACGGATAGCTCTGGAAACACCATATATTTT
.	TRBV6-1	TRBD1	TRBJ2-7	CASSATGTEAYEQYF	TGTGCCAGCAGTGCAACCGGGACAGAGGCCTACGAGCAGTACTTC
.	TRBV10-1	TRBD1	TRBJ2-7	CASSEPISTGGVLREQYF	TGCGCCAGCAGTGAGCCAATATCGACAGGGGGAGTCCTTCGGGAGCAGTACTTC
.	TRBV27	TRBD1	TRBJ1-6	CASRADRVWNSPLHF	TGTGCCAGCAGAGCGGACAGGGTATGGAATTCACCCCTCCACTTT
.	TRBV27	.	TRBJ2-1	CASSFLLLPVSYNEQFF	TGTGCCAGCAGTTTTTTACTTTTACCTGTGTCCTACAATGAGCAGTTCTTC
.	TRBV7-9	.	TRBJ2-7	CASSLSRDYEQYF	TGTGCCAGCAGCTTGTCACGGGACTACGAGCAGTACTTC
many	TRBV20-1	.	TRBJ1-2	CSVPGAPNYGYTF	TGCAGTGTCCCGGGAGCTCCTAACTATGGCTACACCTTC
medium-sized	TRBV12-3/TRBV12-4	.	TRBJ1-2	CASSPRTARYRYTF	TGTGCCAGCAGTCCTCGGACAGCGAGGTATCGCTACACCTTC
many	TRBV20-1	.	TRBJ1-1	CSAWTVGLNTEAFF	TGCAGTGCTTGGACGGTGGGGCTGAACACTGAAGCTTTCTTT
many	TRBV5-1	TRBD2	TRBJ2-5	CASSPTDGGETQYF	TGCGCCAGCAGCCCCACGGACGGGGGGGAGACCCAGTACTTC
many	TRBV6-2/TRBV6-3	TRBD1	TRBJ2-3	CASSSGTGTTDTQYF	TGTGCCAGCAGTTCCGGGACAGGGACCACAGATACGCAGTATTTT
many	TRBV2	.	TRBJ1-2	CARDGVRRYGYTF	TGTGCCAGAGACGGGGTCCGACGGTATGGCTACACCTTC
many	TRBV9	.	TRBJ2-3	CASSVVGQLEDTQYF	TGTGCCAGCAGCGTAGTCGGGCAGCTCGAGGATACGCAGTATTTT
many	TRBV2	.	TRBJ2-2	CASWRDVNTGELFF	TGTGCCAGCTGGCGGGACGTGAACACCGGGGAGCTGTTTTTT
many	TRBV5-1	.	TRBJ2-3	CASRAQGDSTDTQYF	TGCGCCAGCAGGGCACAGGGAGATAGTACAGATACGCAGTATTTT
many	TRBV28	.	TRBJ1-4	CASSWGQNEKLFF	TGTGCCAGCAGTTGGGGGCAGAATGAAAAACTGTTTTTT
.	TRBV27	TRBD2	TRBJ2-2	CASSRTSGRARTGELFF	TGTGCCAGCAGTCGGACTAGCGGGAGAGCCCGCACCGGGGAGCTGTTTTTT
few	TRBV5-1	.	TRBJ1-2	CASSLSQSYGHTF	TGCGCCAGCAGCTTAAGTCAAAGCTATGGCCACACCTTC
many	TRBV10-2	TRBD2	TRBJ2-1	CASSDRGLAGGAEQFF	TGCGCCAGCAGTGATAGGGGACTAGCGGGAGGGGCTGAGCAGTTCTTC
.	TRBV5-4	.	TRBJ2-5	CASSAGRPVLWPQETQYF	TGTGCCAGCAGCGCGGGCCGCCCGGTCTTATGGCCACAAGAGACCCAGTACTTC
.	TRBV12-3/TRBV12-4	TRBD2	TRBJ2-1	CASSPQRGGSYNEQFF	TGTGCCAGCAGCCCCCAGCGGGGGGGATCCTACAATGAGCAGTTCTTC
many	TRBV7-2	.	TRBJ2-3	CASSLSTATDTQYF	TGTGCCAGCAGCTTAAGTACTGCCACAGATACGCAGTATTTT
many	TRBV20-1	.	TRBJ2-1	CSARAPRGYNEQFF	TGCAGTGCTAGAGCGCCTCGGGGGTACAATGAGCAGTTCTTC
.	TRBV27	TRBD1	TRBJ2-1	CASKPGQGGRNEQFF	TGTGCCAGTAAACCGGGACAGGGGGGCCGAAATGAGCAGTTCTTC
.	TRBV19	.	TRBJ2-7	CASSIQTASYEQYF	TGTGCCAGTAGTATCCAGACAGCCTCCTACGAGCAGTACTTC